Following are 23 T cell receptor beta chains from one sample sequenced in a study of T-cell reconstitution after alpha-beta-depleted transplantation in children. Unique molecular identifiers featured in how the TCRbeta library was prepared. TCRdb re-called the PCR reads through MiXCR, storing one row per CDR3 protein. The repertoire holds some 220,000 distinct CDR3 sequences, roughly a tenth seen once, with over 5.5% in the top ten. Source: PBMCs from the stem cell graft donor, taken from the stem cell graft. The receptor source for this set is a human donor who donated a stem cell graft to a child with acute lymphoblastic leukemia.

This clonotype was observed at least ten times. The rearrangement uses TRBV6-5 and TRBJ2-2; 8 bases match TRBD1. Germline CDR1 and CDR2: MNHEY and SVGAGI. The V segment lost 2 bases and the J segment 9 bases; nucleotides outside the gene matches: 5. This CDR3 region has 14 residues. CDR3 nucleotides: TGTGCCAGCAGTTACCGACAGGGGCGGTGGGAGCTGTTTTTT. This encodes CASSYRQGRWELFF.

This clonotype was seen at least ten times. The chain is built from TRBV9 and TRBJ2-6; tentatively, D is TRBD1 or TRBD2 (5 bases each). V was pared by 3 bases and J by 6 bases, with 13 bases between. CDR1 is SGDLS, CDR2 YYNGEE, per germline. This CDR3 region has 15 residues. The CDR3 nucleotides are TGTGCCAGCAGCGCACCCGGGGCCGAGGCCAACGTCCTGACTTTC. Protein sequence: CASSAPGAEANVLTF.

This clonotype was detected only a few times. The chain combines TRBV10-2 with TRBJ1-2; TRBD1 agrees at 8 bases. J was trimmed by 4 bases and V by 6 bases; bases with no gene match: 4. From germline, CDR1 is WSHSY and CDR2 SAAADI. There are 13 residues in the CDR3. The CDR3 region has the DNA TGCGCCAGCAGGCCCGACAGGGGCTATGGCTACACCTTC. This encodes CASRPDRGYGYTF.

The CDR3 loop is CASTNTPPGTEAFF. CDR3 nucleotides: TGTGCCAGCACCAATACTCCTCCGGGGACTGAAGCTTTCTTT. The genes are TRBV12-3 or TRBV12-4 and TRBJ1-1; no clear D. V dropped 7 bases and J dropped 5 bases, with 17 bases sitting between them. This CDR3 region has 14 residues.

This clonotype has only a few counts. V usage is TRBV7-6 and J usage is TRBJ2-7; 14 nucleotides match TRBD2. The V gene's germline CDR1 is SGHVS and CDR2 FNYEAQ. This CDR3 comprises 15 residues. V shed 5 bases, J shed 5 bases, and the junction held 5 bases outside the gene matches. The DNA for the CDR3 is TGTGCCAGCAGCCCGACTAGCGGGGGGGCTAACGAGCAGTACTTC. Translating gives CASSPTSGGANEQYF.

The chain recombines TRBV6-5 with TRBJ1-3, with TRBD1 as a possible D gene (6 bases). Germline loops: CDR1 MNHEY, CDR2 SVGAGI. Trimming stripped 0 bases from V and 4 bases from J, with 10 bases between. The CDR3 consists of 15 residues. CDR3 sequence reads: CASSYSGGFGNTIYF. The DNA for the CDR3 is TGTGCCAGCAGTTACTCGGGGGGCTTCGGAAACACCATATATTTT.

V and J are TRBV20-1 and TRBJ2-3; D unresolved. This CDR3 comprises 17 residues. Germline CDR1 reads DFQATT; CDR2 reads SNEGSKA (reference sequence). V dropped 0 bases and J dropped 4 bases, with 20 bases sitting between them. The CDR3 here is CSARDIFRVARADTQYF. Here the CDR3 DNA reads TGCAGTGCTAGAGATATCTTTAGAGTGGCCCGGGCAGATACGCAGTATTTT.

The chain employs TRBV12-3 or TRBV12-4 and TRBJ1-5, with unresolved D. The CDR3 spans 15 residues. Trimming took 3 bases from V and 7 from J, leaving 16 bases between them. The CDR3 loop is CASSFRTSADQPQHF. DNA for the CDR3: TGTGCCAGCAGTTTTCGCACCAGCGCTGACCAGCCCCAGCATTTT.

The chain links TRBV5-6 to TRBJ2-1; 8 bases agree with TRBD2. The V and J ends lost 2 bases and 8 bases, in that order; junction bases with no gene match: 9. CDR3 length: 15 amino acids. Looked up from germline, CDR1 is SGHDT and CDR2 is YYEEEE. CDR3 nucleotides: TGTGCCAGCAGCTTCGGAACGGGGGGGCGCCATGAGCAGTTCTTC. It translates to CASSFGTGGRHEQFF.

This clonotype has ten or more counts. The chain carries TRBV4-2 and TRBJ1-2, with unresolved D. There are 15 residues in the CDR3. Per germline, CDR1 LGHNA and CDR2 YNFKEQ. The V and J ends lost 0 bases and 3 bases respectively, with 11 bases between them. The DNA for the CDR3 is TGTGCCAGCAGCCAAGATCTCGAGGGTTACTATGGCTACACCTTC. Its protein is CASSQDLEGYYGYTF.

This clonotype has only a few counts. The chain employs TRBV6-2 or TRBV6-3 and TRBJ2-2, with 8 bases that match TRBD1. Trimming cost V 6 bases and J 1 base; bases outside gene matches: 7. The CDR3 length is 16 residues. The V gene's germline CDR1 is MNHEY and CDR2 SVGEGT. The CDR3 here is CASSKRTGMNTGELFF. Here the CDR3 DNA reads TGTGCCAGCAGCAAACGGACAGGGATGAACACCGGGGAGCTGTTTTTT.

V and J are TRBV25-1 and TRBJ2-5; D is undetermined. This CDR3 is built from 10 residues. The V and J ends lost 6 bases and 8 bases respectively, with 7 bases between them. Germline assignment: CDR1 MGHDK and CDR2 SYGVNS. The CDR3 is CASRYETQYF. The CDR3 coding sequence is TGTGCCAGCAGATACGAAACCCAGTACTTC.

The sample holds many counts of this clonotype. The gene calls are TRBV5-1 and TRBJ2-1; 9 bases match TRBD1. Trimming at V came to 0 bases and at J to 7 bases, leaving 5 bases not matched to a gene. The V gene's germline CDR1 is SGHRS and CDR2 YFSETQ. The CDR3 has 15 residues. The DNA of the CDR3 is TGCGCCAGCAGCTTGGAGGGACAGGGCGTAAATGAGCAGTTCTTC. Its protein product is CASSLEGQGVNEQFF.

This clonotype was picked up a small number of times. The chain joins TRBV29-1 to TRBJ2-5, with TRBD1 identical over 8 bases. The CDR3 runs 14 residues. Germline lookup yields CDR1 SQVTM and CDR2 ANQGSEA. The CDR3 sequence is CRDRTGKNQETQYF. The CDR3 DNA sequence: TGCAGAGATAGGACAGGGAAAAACCAAGAGACCCAGTACTTC.

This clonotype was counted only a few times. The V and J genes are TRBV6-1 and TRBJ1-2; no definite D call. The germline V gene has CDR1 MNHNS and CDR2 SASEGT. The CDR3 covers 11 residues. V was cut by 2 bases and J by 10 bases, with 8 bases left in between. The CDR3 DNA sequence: TGTGCCAGCAGTGAATGGGCGGTCTACACCTTC. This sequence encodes CASSEWAVYTF.

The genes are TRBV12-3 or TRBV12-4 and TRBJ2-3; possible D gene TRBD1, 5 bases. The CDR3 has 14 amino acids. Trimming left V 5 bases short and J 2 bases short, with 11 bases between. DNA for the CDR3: TGTGCCAGCAGTGTGGACACCCACACAGATACGCAGTATTTT. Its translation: CASSVDTHTDTQYF.

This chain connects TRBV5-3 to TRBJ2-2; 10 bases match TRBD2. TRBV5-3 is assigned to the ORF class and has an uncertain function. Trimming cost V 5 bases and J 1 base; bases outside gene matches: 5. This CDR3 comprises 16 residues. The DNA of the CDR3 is TGTGCCAGAAGTTCACTAGCGGGGAAGAACACCGGGGAGCTGTTTTTT. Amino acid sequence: CARSSLAGKNTGELFF.

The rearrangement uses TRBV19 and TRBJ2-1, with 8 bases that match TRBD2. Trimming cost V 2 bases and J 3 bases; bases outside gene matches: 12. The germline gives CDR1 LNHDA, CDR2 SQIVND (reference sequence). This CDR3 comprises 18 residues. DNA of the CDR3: TGTGCCAGTAGTATATACCGGGCGGGGGGTATAGGCTACAATGAGCAGTTCTTC. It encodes CASSIYRAGGIGYNEQFF.

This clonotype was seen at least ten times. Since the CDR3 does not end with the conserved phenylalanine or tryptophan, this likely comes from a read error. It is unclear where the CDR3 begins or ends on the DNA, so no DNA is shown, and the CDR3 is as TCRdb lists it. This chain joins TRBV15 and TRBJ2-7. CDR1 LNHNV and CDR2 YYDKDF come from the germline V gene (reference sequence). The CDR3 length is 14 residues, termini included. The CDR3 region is CATSRDSGGGPLHL.

The CDR3 reads CASSLTSRGMNTEAFF. In nucleotides, the CDR3 is TGTGCCAGCAGCTTAACGAGCAGGGGGATGAACACTGAAGCTTTCTTT. The chain carries TRBV7-2 and TRBJ1-1, with 7 positions matching TRBD1. The trim removed 2 bases at V and 0 bases at J, leaving 6 bases unmatched. The CDR3 totals 16 residues. The germline V gene encodes CDR1 SGHTA and CDR2 FQGNSA.

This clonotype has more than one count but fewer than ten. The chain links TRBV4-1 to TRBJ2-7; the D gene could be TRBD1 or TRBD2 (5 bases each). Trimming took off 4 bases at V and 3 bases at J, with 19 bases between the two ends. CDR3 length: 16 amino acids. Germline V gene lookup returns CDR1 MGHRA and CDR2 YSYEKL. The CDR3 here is CASSPLPRGSIYEQYF. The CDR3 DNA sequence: TGCGCCAGCAGCCCCCTCCCCCGGGGCAGCATCTACGAGCAGTACTTC.

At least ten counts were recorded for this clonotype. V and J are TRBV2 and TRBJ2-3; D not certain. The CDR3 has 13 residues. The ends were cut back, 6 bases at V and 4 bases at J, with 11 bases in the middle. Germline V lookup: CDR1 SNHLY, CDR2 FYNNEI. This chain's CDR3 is CASSGGRADTQYF. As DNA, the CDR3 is TGTGCCAGCAGCGGTGGAAGGGCAGATACGCAGTATTTT.

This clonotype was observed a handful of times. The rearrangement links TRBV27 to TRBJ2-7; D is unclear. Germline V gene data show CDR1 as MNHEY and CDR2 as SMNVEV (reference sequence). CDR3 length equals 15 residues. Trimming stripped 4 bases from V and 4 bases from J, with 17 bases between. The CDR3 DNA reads TGTGCCAGCAGTTCCCCCGGGCAGGACGGATACGAGCAGTACTTC. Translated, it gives CASSSPGQDGYEQYF.